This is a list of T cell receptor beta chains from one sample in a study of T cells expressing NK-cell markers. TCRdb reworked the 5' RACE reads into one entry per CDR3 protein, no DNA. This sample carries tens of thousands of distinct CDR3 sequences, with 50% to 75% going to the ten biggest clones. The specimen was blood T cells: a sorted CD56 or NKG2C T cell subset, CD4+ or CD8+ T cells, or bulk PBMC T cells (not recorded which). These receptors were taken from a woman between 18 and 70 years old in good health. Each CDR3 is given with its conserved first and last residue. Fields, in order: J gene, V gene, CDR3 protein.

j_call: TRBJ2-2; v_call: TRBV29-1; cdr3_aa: CSVVGLAGEIGELFF
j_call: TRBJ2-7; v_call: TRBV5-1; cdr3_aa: CASKADWGDSYEQYF
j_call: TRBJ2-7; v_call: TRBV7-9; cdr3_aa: CASSLEGSSYEQYF
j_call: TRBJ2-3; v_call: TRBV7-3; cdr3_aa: CASSSRGHRTDTQYF
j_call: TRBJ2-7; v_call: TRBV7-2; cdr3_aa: CASSPRGFPYEQYF
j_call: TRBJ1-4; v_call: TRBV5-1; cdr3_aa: CASSLGQANNEKLFF
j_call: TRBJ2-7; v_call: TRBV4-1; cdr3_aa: CASSQVQQAKFLSYEQYF
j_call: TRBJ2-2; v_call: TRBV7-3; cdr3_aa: CASSLTAPPDAGELFF
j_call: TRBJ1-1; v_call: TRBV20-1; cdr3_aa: CSALRRGGNTEAFF
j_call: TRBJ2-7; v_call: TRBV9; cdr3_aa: CASSVSGRVHEQYF
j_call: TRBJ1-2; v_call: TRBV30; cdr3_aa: CAWHRVYYGYTF
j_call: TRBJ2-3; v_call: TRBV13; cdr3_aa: CASSFGTDAQYF
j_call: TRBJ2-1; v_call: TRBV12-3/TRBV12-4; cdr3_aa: CASSFLRGGLNEQFF
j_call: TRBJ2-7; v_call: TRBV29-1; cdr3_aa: CSVDSADVNEQYF
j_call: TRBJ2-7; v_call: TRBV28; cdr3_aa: CASSPALVGLAGYEQYF
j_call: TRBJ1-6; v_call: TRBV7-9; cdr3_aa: CASSSGGVYSSPLHF
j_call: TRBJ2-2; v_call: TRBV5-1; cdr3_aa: CASSITGGPGGELFF
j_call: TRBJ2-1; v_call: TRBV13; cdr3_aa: CASSLGAQTYNEQFF
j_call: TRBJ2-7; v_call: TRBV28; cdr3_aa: CASSFLAGGPKISYEQYF
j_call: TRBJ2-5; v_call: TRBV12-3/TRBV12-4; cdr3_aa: CASSLADRGLETQYF
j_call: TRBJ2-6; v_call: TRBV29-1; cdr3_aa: CSVAGQPPGANVLTF
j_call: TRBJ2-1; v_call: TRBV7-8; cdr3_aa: CASRPSAGGSYEQFF
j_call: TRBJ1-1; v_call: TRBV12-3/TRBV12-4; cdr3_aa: CASSLWYTEAFF
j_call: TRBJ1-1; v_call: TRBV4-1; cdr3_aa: CASSRALRTDMNTEAFF
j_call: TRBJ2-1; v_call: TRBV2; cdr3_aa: CASSWLEAPSYNEQFF
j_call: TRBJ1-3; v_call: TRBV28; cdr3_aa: CASSRSQGAGTIYF
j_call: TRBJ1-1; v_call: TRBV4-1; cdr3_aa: CASSHHQMNTEAFF
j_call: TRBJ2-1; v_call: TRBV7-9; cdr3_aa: CASSYGTNYNEQFF
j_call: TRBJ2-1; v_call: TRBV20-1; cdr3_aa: CSADTLTRGNEQFF
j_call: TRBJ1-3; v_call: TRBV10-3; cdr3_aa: CAINSGSGNTIYF
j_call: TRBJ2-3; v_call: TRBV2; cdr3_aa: CASREAYTDTQYF
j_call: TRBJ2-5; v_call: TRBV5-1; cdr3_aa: CASSWRPGLELQETQYF
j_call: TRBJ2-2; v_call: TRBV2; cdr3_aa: CATLTGRSRFYPGELFF
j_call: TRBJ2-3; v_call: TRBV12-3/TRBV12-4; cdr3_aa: CASSYGLAADTQYF
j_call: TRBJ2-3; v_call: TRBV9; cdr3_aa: CASSAASGGHSTDTQYF
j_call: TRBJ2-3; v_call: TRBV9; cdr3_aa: CASSVGSGHTQYF
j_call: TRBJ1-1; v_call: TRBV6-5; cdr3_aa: CAAGRGPEAFF
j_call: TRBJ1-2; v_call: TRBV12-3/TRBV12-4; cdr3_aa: CASSLYQGRSYGYTF
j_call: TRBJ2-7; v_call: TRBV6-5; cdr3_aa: CASSSRDSSYEQYF
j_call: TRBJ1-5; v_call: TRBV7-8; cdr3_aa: CASSLEAGAGNQPQHF
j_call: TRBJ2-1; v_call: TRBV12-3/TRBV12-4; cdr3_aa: CASSLGQGGEQFF
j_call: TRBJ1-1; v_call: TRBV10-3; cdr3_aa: CAISGGSLKDEAFF
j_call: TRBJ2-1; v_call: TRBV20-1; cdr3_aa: CSARDMASGGADEQFF
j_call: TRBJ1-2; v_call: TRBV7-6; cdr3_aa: CASSPTLGVWNGYTF
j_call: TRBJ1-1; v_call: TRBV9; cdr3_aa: CASSVGVGTEAFF
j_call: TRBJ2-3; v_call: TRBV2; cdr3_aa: CASSEGGVAGSTDTQYF
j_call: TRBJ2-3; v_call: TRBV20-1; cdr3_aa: CSDSSRGEDTQYF
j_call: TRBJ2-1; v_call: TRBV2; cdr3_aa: CASSAVGYNEQFF
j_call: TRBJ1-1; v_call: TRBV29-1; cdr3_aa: CSVAGGANTEAFF
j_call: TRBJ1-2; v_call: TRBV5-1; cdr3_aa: CASSAGTGGLSGYTF
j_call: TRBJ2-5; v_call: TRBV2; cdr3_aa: CASSDVGTQETQYF
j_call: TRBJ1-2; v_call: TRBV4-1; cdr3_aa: CASSQDSAANYGYTF
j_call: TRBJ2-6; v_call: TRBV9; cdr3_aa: CASSEGEPGANVLTF
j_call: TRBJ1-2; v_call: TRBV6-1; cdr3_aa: CASLIPDSEYGYTF
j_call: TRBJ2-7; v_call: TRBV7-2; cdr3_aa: CASSLGARGSYEQYF
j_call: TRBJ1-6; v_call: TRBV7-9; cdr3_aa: CASSFFDRSNSPLHF
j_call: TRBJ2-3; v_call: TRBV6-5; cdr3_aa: CASSLHAPAPDTQYF
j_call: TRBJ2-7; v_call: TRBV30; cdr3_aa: CAWSLALATEQYF